This TCR beta chain stems from a study of blood T cell repertoires in COVID-19. Across the study: Whether acute or convalescent, the COVID-19 samples came from the United States, Italy and Spain.

This table comes from immunoSEQ multiplex PCR, and its TCRdb copy is limited to in-frame clones, with some not included. The table has 150,000 to 250,000 clones, around 82% seen once. Cohort 3 recovery required two negative PCRs, clearance, or symptom resolution. The CDR3 has 17 residues. With V trimmed by 2 bases and J by 7 bases, 13 bases remained unmatched. Germline-derived CDR1 and CDR2 are SGHTA and FQGTGA. The sample comprised PBMCs or T cells enriched from blood (not recorded which). The chain uses TRBV7-3 and TRBJ2-1; 8 nucleotides agree with TRBD2. The sequence was obtained from a man between 40 and 49 years old who had recovered from COVID-19. The CDR3 DNA is TGTGCCAGCAGCTTAGCGGGGGGTAGCGGGATGATGAATGAGCAGTTCTTC. As protein: CASSLAGGSGMMNEQFF.